This entry features one T cell receptor (beta chain) sequence. Its antigen is currently unknown. The same CDR3 can be traced to other DNA sequences in this sample. CD45RO-negative cells were positively selected for CCR7, leaving out terminally differentiated effector memory CD45RA+ cells. J gave up 0 bases and V 4 bases, and 2 bases lay outside the gene matches. The germline gives CDR1 GTSNPN, CDR2 SVGIG (reference sequence). The CDR3 runs 14 residues. The sample originates from a study of shared clonotypes between healthy human individuals. Study observations and caveats: The sharing of 4.5% to 5.5% of naive CD4 clonotypes was seen across several donors. Clonotypes not shared had lower generation probabilities than those common to all four donors.

Assay execution took place at the deep level. Only in-frame clones appear in the TCRdb table, and some are missing; sequencing was by immunoSEQ multiplex PCR. Of about 2 million clones listed, about 95% are singletons. V and J are TRBV30 and TRBJ2-3; TRBD2 agrees at 9 bases. The sample taken for sequencing was naive CD8+ T cells sorted from blood. The TCR was taken from a man younger than 35 in good health. The CDR3 DNA is TGTGCCTGGACTAGCGGGGCGAGCACAGATACGCAGTATTTT. This translates into CAWTSGASTDTQYF.